What follows are 29 T cell receptor beta chains derived from one specimen sequenced in a study of response to subunit inactivated influenza vaccine. In TCRdb, the RT-PCR reads were re-called with MiXCR into one record per CDR3 protein. The sample carries approximately 530,000 distinct CDR3 sequences, approximately 13% recorded once. The source material was PBMCs from blood, sampled roughly 46 days after vaccination. The receptor set was obtained from a man aged 50-60 years who received an inactivated influenza vaccine.

V gene TRBV20-1 combines with J gene TRBJ2-3; D might be TRBD1 or TRBD2, each matching 7 bases. Germline CDR1 DFQATT, CDR2 SNEGSKA (reference sequence). The CDR3 extends over 12 amino acids. V shed 6 bases and J shed 6 bases, with 13 bases lying between them. The DNA of the CDR3 is TGCAGTGCGGTCAGGGGGGGGGATACGCAGTATTTT. Translation: CSAVRGGDTQYF.

V usage is TRBV9 and J usage is TRBJ2-1; D is possibly TRBD1 (8 bases). The V gene lost 6 bases and the J gene lost 8 bases, with 18 bases spanning the gap. CDR1 SGDLS and CDR2 YYNGEE come from the germline V gene. The CDR3 runs to 14 residues. This CDR3 is CASNGQGGGYEQFF. DNA of the CDR3: TGTGCCAGCAACGGACAGGGAGGGGGATATGAGCAGTTCTTC.

This clonotype was found a few times. The V and J genes are TRBV7-2 and TRBJ2-7; 9 bases line up with TRBD2. V trimming: 5 bases; J trimming: 4 bases; junction bases outside the gene matches: 6. Germline V lookup: CDR1 SGHTA, CDR2 FQGNSA. There are 14 residues in the CDR3. The DNA for the CDR3 is TGTGCCAGCAGCGTTAGCGGGAGCTCGTACGAGCAGTACTTC. Translation gives CASSVSGSSYEQYF.

The V call is TRBV20-1, the J call TRBJ2-3; 15 positions agree with TRBD2. Germline CDR1 and CDR2: DFQATT and SNEGSKA (reference sequence). The CDR3 covers 16 residues. V was pared by 8 bases and J by 0 bases, with 6 bases of the junction left unmatched. The CDR3 coding sequence is TGCAGTCCTAAGGGGACTAGCGGGGGGAGCACAGATACGCAGTATTTT. Its protein is CSPKGTSGGSTDTQYF.

This clonotype was counted a few times. The J gene is TRBJ2-2, the V gene TRBV5-1; the D is unclear. Per the germline V gene, CDR1 is SGHRS and CDR2 is YFSETQ. CDR3 size: 16 residues. With 2 bases removed from V and 4 bases from J, the gap between germline ends came to 15 bases. The CDR3 sequence is CASSFYLISATGELFF. The DNA of the CDR3 is TGCGCCAGCAGCTTTTACCTGATAAGTGCCACCGGGGAGCTGTTTTTT.

The rearrangement joins TRBV18 to TRBJ2-7, with unresolved D. This CDR3 region has 14 residues. Trimming stripped 2 bases from V and 2 bases from J, with 10 bases between. Germline CDR1 reads KGHSH; CDR2 reads LQKENI. The CDR3, as DNA: TGTGCCAGCTCACCATCGACAAATGCCTACGAGCAGTACTTC. It is translated as CASSPSTNAYEQYF.

This clonotype was detected only a few times. This chain links TRBV7-9 with TRBJ2-3; D uncertain. Trimming took 5 bases from V and 0 from J, leaving 9 bases between them. CDR1 SEHNR and CDR2 FQNEAQ come from the germline V gene (reference sequence). The CDR3 extends over 14 amino acids. The CDR3 sequence is CASSKASSTDTQYF. The CDR3, as DNA: TGTGCCAGCAGCAAAGCTTCGAGCACAGATACGCAGTATTTT.

The V and J genes are TRBV7-9 and TRBJ2-3, with D possibly being TRBD2 (6 bases). The V gene's germline CDR1 is SEHNR and CDR2 FQNEAQ (reference sequence). Trimming took off 2 bases at V and 7 bases at J, with 16 bases between the two ends. This CDR3 spans 15 amino acids. The CDR3 loop is CASSLNQAGFYTQYF. CDR3 sequence (DNA): TGTGCCAGCAGCTTAAACCAGGCGGGGTTTTATACGCAGTATTTT.

The V gene is TRBV20-1, the J gene TRBJ2-7, with 10 bases matching TRBD2. The J segment lost 7 bases and the V segment lost 5 bases, leaving 14 bases of the junction unmatched. This CDR3 region has 15 residues. CDR1 is DFQATT and CDR2 is SNEGSKA in the germline V gene (reference sequence). CDR3 DNA: TGCAGTGCTGGGGGGCCTAGCGGGAGACGAGGGGAGCAGTACTTC. Its protein product is CSAGGPSGRRGEQYF.

This clonotype showed up just a few times. V and J are TRBV3-1 and TRBJ2-2, with D possibly TRBD2 on 6 matching bases. The V and J ends lost 0 bases and 0 bases respectively, with 11 bases between them. CDR1 is LGHDT and CDR2 is YNNKEL in the germline V gene (reference sequence). The CDR3 loop spans 17 amino acids. The CDR3 reads CASSQDFAGTNTGELFF. CDR3 coding DNA: TGTGCCAGCAGCCAAGATTTTGCGGGGACGAACACCGGGGAGCTGTTTTTT.

The chain carries TRBV6-5 and TRBJ2-3; 15 bases align to TRBD2. V lost 2 bases, J lost 5 bases, and 11 bases stayed unmatched. This CDR3 is 19 amino acids long. Germline values: CDR1 MNHEY, CDR2 SVGAGI. The chain's CDR3 is CASSYDIGLAGGQRDTQYF. The CDR3 DNA follows: TGTGCCAGCAGTTACGATATTGGACTAGCGGGAGGGCAGAGAGATACGCAGTATTTT.

This chain uses TRBV4-3 with TRBJ1-2; D is possibly TRBD1 (6 bases). Germline CDR1 and CDR2: LGHNA and YSLEER. The CDR3 has 16 amino acids. Trimming took 0 bases from V and 5 from J, leaving 16 bases between them. The CDR3 reads CASSQDLWGRRYGYTF. The DNA of the CDR3 is TGCGCCAGCAGCCAAGATCTGTGGGGGCGCCGATATGGCTACACCTTC.

This clonotype was seen many times. V usage is TRBV10-3 and J usage is TRBJ2-1; D ambiguous. Trimming removed 0 bases from V and 2 bases from J, with 11 bases in between. CDR3 length: 16 residues. CDR1 is ENHRY and CDR2 is SYGVKD in the germline V gene. The CDR3 DNA is TGTGCCATCAGTGAGTCCCCTGCGGTTACCTACAATGAGCAGTTCTTC. It codes for CAISESPAVTYNEQFF.

CDR3 DNA sequence: TGTGCCAGCAGTGTAGGCGGGGGGGCCTTCTATGAGCAGTTCTTC. This gives the protein CASSVGGGAFYEQFF. The rearrangement joins TRBV6-1 to TRBJ2-1; 9 positions match TRBD2. The trim removed 4 bases at V and 8 bases at J, leaving 9 bases unmatched. The CDR3 is made up of 15 amino acids. In germline, CDR1 is MNHNS, CDR2 SASEGT.

This clonotype was counted ten times or more. The J gene is TRBJ1-3, the V gene TRBV12-3 or TRBV12-4; D is uncertain. Trimming took 4 bases from V and 3 from J, leaving 10 bases between them. There are 14 residues in the CDR3. The CDR3 DNA reads TGTGCCAGCAGTTCCGGCCCGATTGGAAACACCATATATTTT. Translated, it gives CASSSGPIGNTIYF.

This chain connects TRBV2 to TRBJ1-2; 10 nucleotides match TRBD1. Trimming removed 6 bases from V and 6 bases from J; junction bases left unmatched: 4. Germline CDR1 reads SNHLY; CDR2 reads FYNNEI. CDR3 length: 13 amino acids. The DNA of the CDR3 is TGTGCCAGCAGCCGGGACAGGGGTGATGGCTACACCTTC. This gives the protein CASSRDRGDGYTF.

V is TRBV11-2 and J is TRBJ2-1, with 12 nucleotides matching TRBD2. CDR1 SGHAT and CDR2 FQNNGV come from the germline V gene. Trimming cost V 4 bases and J 2 bases; bases outside gene matches: 12. The CDR3 is 19 residues long. CDR3 DNA: TGTGCCAGCAGCTCGCTGAAGGCTAGCGGGAGGGCCCCCTACAATGAGCAGTTCTTC. Its translation: CASSSLKASGRAPYNEQFF. Together with reference TRBV11-2 and TRBJ2-1, the CDR3 gives the full variable domain: EAGVAQSPRYKIIEKRQSVAFWCNPISGHATLYWYQQILGQGPKLLIQFQNNGVVDDSQLPKDRFSAERLKGVDSTLKIQPAKLEDSAVYLCASSSLKASGRAPYNEQFFGPGTRLTVL.

This clonotype was seen ten or more times. The chain is built from TRBV7-6 and TRBJ2-3; TRBD1 matches 7 bases. The J segment lost 6 bases and the V segment lost 5 bases, leaving 11 bases of the junction unmatched. In germline, CDR1 is SGHVS, CDR2 FNYEAQ. The CDR3 runs 15 residues. The CDR3 DNA follows: TGTGCCAGCAGCAAACGGACAGGCTCAGAGGATACGCAGTATTTT. Translating gives CASSKRTGSEDTQYF.

There are a few counts of this clonotype. The rearrangement links TRBV14 to TRBJ2-1; 10 nucleotides match TRBD2. The CDR3 runs 19 residues. The V segment lost 0 bases and the J segment 1 base; nucleotides outside the gene matches: 9. Looked up from germline, CDR1 is SGHDN and CDR2 is FVKESK. The CDR3 spells CASSQDPASGSASYNEQFF. The CDR3 nucleotides read TGTGCCAGCAGCCAAGATCCCGCTAGCGGGAGCGCTTCCTACAATGAGCAGTTCTTC.

This clonotype has ten or more counts. The chain carries TRBV20-1 and TRBJ1-3; D is unclear. The CDR3 is made up of 12 amino acids. CDR1 is DFQATT, CDR2 SNEGSKA, per germline (reference sequence). In DNA, the CDR3 is TGCGCCAAAGGAGAGACTGGAAACACCATATATTTT. Its translation: CAKGETGNTIYF.

This clonotype has at least ten counts. V gene TRBV7-2 combines with J gene TRBJ2-7; no definite D call. Germline CDR1 reads SGHTA; CDR2 reads FQGNSA. The CDR3 sequence is 17 residues long. V shed 0 bases and J shed 0 bases, with 15 bases lying between them. The chain's CDR3 is CASSLALRALSSYEQYF. Written as DNA, the CDR3 is TGTGCCAGCAGCTTAGCGCTCCGGGCCCTTAGCTCCTACGAGCAGTACTTC. The full variable domain, with the rest looked up from reference TRBV7-2 and TRBJ2-7, is GAGVSQSPSNKVTEKGKDVELRCDPISGHTALYWYRQSLGQGLEFLIYFQGNSAPDKSGLPSDRFSAERTGGSVSTLTIQRTQQEDSAVYLCASSLALRALSSYEQYFGPGTRLTVT.

This clonotype was seen more than once but under ten times. The rearrangement joins TRBV7-9 to TRBJ2-7; possibly TRBD2 for D (6 bases). The CDR3 sequence is 13 residues long. V shed 5 bases and J shed 2 bases, with 10 bases lying between them. From germline, CDR1 is SEHNR and CDR2 FQNEAQ (reference sequence). CDR3 region: CASSQGLTYEQYF. CDR3 sequence (DNA): TGTGCCAGCAGCCAGGGACTTACCTACGAGCAGTACTTC.

This clonotype was seen many times. This chain uses TRBV7-2 with TRBJ2-1; 12 nucleotides agree with TRBD2. The CDR3 contains 14 residues. Germline CDR1 SGHTA, CDR2 FQGNSA. V was pared by 3 bases and J by 8 bases, with 2 bases of the junction left unmatched. CDR3: CASSLGTSGHEQFF. The CDR3 coding sequence is TGTGCCAGCAGCTTGGGGACTAGCGGGCATGAGCAGTTCTTC.

The rearrangement joins TRBV7-8 to TRBJ1-1; 9 bases map to TRBD1. The CDR3 loop spans 14 amino acids. Germline loops: CDR1 SGHVS, CDR2 FQNEAQ. V gave up 5 bases and J gave up 6 bases; unmatched junction bases: 7. The CDR3 region has the DNA TGTGCCAGCAGCCCGGACAGGGGTAGGTCTGAAGCTTTCTTT. This encodes CASSPDRGRSEAFF. The full variable domain, its missing parts supplied by reference TRBV7-8 and TRBJ1-1, is GAGVSQSPRYKVAKRGQDVALRCDPISGHVSLFWYQQALGQGPEFLTYFQNEAQLDKSGLPSDRFFAERPEGSVSTLKIQRTQQEDSAVYLCASSPDRGRSEAFFGQGTRLTVV.

The chain employs TRBV25-1 and TRBJ2-7; tentatively, D is TRBD2 (6 bases). There are 15 residues in the CDR3. Germline lookup yields CDR1 MGHDK and CDR2 SYGVNS. The V gene lost 2 bases and the J gene lost 7 bases, with 18 bases spanning the gap. The chain's CDR3 is CASSEGSVARGEQYF. CDR3 DNA: TGTGCCAGCAGTGAAGGCTCAGTAGCTCGGGGGGAGCAGTACTTC.

This clonotype was recorded a few times. V usage is TRBV24-1 and J usage is TRBJ1-2, with D tentatively TRBD1 (5 bases). Between the trimmed V and J ends, which lost 4 bases and 4 bases, there was a span of 12 bases. The CDR3 contains 14 residues. Germline-derived CDR1 and CDR2 are KGHDR and SFDVKD. CDR3 in amino acids: CATSDPGTAYGYTF. Here the CDR3 DNA reads TGTGCCACCAGTGACCCCGGGACTGCCTATGGCTACACCTTC.

This clonotype was seen only a few times. V and J are TRBV9 and TRBJ2-3, with D tentatively TRBD2 (5 bases). CDR1 SGDLS and CDR2 YYNGEE come from the germline V gene. V was cut by 0 bases and J by 1 base, with 12 bases left in between. The CDR3 sequence is 16 residues long. In DNA, the CDR3 is TGTGCCAGCAGCGTAGGAGTAGCGTTCGGCACAGATACGCAGTATTTT. Amino acid sequence: CASSVGVAFGTDTQYF.

The chain couples TRBV20-1 to TRBJ1-4, with a possible D match to TRBD1 (5 bases). Germline CDR1 reads DFQATT; CDR2 reads SNEGSKA (reference sequence). There are 17 residues in the CDR3. Trimming stripped 1 base from V and 2 bases from J, with 17 bases between. As DNA, the CDR3 is TGCAGTGCTAGAGGGGGGATTGGGCAGCCTACTAATGAAAAACTGTTTTTT. As protein: CSARGGIGQPTNEKLFF.

This clonotype has only a few counts. The chain uses TRBV20-1 and TRBJ2-7; D remains unclear. Deletions cut 4 bases from V and 0 bases from J, with 28 bases between. CDR1 and CDR2 from the germline V gene are DFQATT and SNEGSKA (reference sequence). The CDR3 runs 19 residues. As DNA, the CDR3 is TGCAGTGCTATGACGGAGCATGGTAGAGCACTCCCGAGCTCCTACGAGCAGTACTTC. Protein product: CSAMTEHGRALPSSYEQYF.